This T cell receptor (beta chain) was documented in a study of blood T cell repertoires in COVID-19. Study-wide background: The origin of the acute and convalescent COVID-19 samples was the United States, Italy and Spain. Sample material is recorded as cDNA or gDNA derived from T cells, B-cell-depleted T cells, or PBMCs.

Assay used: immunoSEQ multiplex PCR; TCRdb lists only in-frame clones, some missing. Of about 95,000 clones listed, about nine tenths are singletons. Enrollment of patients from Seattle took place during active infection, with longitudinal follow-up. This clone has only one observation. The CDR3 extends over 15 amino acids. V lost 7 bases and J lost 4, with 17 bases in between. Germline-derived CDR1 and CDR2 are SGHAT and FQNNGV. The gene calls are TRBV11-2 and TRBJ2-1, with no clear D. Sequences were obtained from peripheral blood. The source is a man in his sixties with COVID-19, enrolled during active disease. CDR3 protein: CASNPSGNSYNEQFF. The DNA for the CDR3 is TGTGCCAGCAACCCGTCAGGAAATTCTTACAATGAGCAGTTCTTC.